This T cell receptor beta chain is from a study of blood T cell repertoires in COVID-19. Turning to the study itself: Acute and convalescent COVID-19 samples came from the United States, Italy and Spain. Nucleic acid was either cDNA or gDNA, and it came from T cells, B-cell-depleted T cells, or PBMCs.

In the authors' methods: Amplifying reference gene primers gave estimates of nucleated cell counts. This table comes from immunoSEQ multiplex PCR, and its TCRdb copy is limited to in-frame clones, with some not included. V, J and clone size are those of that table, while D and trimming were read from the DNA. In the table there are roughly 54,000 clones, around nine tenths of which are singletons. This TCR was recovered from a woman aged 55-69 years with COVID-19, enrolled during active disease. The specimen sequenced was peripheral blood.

Written as DNA, the CDR3 is TGCGCCAGCAGCCAAGGAGTCCTGAGGCGGGAGACGGGGAATGAGCAGTTCTTC. Translation gives CASSQGVLRRETGNEQFF. This chain connects TRBV4-1 to TRBJ2-1, with 7 bases matching TRBD2. J gave up 7 bases and V 1 base, and 16 bases lay outside the gene matches. This CDR3 has 18 residues. From germline, CDR1 is MGHRA and CDR2 YSYEKL.